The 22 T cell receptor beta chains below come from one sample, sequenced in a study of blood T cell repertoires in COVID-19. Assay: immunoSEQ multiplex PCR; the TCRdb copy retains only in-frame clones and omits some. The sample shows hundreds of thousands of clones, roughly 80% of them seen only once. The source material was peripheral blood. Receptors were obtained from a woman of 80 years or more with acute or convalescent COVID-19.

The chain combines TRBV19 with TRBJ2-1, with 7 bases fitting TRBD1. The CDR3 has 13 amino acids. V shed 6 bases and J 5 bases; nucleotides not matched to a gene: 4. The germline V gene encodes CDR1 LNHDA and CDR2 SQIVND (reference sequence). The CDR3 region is CASRQGINNEQFF. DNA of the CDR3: TGTGCCAGTAGACAGGGGATAAACAATGAGCAGTTCTTC.

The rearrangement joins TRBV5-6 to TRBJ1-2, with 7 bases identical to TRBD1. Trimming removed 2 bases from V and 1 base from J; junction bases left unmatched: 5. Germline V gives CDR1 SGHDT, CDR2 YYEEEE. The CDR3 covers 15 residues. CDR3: CASSFRDRINYGYTF. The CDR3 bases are TGTGCCAGCAGCTTCCGGGACAGAATTAACTATGGCTACACCTTC. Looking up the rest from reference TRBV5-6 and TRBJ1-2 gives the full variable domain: DAGVTQSPTHLIKTRGQQVTLRCSPKSGHDTVSWYQQALGQGPQFIFQYYEEEERQRGNFPDRFSGHQFPNYSSELNVNALLLGDSALYLCASSFRDRINYGYTFGSGTRLTVV.

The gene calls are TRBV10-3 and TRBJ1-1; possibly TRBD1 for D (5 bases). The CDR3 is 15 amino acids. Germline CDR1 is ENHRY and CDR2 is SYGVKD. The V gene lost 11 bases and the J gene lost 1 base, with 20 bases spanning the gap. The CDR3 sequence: CAATSEGFGNTEAFF. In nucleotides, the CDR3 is TGTGCCGCCACTTCGGAGGGGTTCGGGAACACTGAAGCTTTCTTT.

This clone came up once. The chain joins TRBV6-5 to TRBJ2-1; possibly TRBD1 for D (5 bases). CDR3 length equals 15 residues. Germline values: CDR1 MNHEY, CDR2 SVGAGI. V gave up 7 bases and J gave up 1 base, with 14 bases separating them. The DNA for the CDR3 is TGTGCCAGCACCCAGGGTAGGATATCCTACAATGAGCAGTTCTTC. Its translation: CASTQGRISYNEQFF.

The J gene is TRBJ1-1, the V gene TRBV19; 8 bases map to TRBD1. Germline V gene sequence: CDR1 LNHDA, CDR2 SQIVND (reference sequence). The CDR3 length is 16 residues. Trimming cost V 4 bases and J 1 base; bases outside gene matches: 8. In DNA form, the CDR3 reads TGTGCCAGTAGTAATAGGGGGGACAGGCAGAACACTGAAGCTTTCTTT. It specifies CASSNRGDRQNTEAFF.

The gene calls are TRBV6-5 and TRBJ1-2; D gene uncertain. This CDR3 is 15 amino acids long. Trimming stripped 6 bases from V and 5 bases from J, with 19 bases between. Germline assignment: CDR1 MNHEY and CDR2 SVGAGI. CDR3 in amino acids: CASRYSRGSGYGYTF. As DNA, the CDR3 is TGTGCCAGCAGATACAGTCGGGGTTCGGGTTATGGCTACACCTTC.

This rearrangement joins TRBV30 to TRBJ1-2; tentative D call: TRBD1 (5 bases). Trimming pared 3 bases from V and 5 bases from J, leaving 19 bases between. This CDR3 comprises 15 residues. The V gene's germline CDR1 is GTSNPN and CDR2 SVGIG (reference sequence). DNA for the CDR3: TGTGCCTGGAGCGTCCCGGGGGTCCGGGGGTATGGCTACACCTTC. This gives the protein CAWSVPGVRGYGYTF.

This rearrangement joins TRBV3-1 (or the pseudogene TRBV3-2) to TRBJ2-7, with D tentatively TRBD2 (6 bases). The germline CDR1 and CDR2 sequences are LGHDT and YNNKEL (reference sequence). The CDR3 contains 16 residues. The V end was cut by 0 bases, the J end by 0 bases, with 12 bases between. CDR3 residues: CASSQDASVSSYEQYF. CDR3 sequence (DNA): TGTGCCAGCAGCCAAGATGCTAGCGTTAGCTCCTACGAGCAGTACTTC.

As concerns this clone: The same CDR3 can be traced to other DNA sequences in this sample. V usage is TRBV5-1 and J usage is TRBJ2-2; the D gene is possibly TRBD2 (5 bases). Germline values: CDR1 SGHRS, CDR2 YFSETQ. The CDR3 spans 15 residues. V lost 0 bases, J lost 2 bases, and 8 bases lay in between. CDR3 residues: CASSLGGLNTGELFF. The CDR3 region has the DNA TGCGCCAGCAGCTTGGGAGGGCTCAACACCGGGGAGCTGTTTTTT.

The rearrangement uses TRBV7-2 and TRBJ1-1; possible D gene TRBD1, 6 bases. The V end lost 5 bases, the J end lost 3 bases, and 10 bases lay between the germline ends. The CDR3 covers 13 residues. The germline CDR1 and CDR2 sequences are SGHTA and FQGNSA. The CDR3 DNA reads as TGTGCCAGCAGCCTCCAGGGGTACACTGAAGCTTTCTTT. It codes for CASSLQGYTEAFF.

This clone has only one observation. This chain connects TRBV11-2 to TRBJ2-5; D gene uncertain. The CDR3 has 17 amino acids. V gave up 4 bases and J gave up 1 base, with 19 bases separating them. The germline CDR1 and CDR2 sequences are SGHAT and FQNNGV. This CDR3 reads CASSSPRRLTFQETQYF. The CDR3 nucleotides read TGTGCCAGCAGCTCGCCACGCCGTCTCACTTTCCAAGAGACCCAGTACTTC.

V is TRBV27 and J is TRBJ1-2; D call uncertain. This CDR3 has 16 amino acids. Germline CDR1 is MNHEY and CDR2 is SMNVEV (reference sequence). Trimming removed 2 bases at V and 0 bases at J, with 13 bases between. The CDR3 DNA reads TGTGCCAGCAGTTTAACGGCCAGGCCCACTAACTATGGCTACACCTTC. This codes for CASSLTARPTNYGYTF.

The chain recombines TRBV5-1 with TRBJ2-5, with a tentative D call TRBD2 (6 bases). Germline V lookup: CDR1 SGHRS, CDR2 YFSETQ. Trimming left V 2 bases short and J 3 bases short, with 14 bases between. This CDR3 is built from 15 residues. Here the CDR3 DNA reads TGCGCCAGCAGCTTCTTTGGCGGGACCGAAGAGACCCAGTACTTC. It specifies CASSFFGGTEETQYF.

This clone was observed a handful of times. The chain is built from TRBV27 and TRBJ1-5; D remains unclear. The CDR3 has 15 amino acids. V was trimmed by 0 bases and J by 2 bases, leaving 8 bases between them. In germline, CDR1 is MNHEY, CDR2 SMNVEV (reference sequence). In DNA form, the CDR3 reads TGTGCCAGCAGTTTATCCCGGGGAGGCAATCAGCCCCAGCATTTT. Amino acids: CASSLSRGGNQPQHF.

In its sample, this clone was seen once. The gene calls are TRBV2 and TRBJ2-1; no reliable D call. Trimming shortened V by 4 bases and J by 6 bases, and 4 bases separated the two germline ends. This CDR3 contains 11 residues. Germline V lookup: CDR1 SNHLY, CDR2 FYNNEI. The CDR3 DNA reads TGTGCCAGCAGTGGGCCCAATGAGCAGTTCTTC. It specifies CASSGPNEQFF.

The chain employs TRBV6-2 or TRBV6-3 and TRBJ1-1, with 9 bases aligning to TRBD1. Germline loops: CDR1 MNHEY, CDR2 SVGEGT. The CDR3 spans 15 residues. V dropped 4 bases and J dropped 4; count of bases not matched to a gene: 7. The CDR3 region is CASSSPGQGRTEAFF. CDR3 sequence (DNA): TGTGCCAGCAGTTCTCCGGGACAGGGTCGCACTGAAGCTTTCTTT.

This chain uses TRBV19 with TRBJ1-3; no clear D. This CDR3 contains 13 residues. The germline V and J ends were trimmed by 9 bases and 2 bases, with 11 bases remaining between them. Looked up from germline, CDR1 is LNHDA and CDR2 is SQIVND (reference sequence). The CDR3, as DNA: TGTGCCAGCCAATCTGAGCCTGGAAACACCATATATTTT. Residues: CASQSEPGNTIYF.

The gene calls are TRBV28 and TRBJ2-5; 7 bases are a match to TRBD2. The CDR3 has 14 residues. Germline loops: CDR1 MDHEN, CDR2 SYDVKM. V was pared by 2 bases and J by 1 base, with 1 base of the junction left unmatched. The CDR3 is CASSLAGVQETQYF. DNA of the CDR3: TGTGCCAGCAGTTTAGCGGGAGTCCAAGAGACCCAGTACTTC.

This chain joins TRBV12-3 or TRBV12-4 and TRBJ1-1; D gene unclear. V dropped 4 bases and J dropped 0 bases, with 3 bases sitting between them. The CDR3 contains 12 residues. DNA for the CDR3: TGTGCCAGCAGTTCTATGAACACTGAAGCTTTCTTT. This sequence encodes CASSSMNTEAFF.

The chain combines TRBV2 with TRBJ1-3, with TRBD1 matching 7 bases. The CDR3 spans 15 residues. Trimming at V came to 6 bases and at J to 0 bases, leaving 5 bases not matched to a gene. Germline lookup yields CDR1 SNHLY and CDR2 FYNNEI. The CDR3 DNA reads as TGTGCCAGCAGGATGGGGGACAGCTCTGGAAACACCATATATTTT. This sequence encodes CASRMGDSSGNTIYF.

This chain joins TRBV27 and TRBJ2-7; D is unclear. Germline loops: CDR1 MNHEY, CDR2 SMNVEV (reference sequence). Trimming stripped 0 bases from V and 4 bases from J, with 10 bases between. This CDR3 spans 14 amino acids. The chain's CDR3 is CASSLSPPGYEQYF. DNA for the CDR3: TGTGCCAGCAGTTTATCCCCACCAGGTTACGAGCAGTACTTC.

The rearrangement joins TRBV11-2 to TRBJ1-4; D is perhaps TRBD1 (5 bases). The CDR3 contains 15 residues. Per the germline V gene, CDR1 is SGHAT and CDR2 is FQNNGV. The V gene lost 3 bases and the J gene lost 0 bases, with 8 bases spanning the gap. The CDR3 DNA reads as TGTGCCAGCAGCTTTGGGGGGGCAACTAATGAAAAACTGTTTTTT. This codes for CASSFGGATNEKLFF.